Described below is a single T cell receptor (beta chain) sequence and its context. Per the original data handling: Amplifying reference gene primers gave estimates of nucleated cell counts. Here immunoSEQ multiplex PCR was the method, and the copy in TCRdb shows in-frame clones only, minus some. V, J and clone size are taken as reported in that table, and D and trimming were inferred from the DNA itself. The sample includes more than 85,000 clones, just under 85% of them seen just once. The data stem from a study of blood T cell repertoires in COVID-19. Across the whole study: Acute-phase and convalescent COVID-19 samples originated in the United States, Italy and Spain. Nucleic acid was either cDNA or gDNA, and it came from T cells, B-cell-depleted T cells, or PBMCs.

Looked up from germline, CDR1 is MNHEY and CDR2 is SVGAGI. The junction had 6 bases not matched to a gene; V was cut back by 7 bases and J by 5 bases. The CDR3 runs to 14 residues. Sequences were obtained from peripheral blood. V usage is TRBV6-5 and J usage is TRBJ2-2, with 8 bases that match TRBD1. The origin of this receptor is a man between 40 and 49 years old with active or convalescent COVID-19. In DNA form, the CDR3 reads TGTGCCAGCACCCCAGGGGGCGCAACCGGGGAGCTGTTTTTT. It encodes CASTPGGATGELFF.